The clone carrying this T cell receptor beta chain was counted once. The antigen is not known. Per germline, CDR1 MRHNA and CDR2 SNTAGT. V lost 2 bases to trimming and J lost 0 bases, with 23 bases between them. The CDR3 contains 20 residues. PCR primers comprised 60 Vbeta and 13 Jbeta primers. Clones were sequenced by immunoSEQ multiplex PCR, and TCRdb holds only the in-frame ones, with some missing. The table lists roughly 170,000 clones, about 82% of them singletons. These data belong to a study of cytomegalovirus exposure and HLA in healthy donors. Study-level points and caveats: The authors assumed roughly uniform sequencing depth across donors for presence/absence analyses. The classifier reportedly diagnosed cytomegalovirus status with high specificity and sensitivity. There were several of the most significant clusters that appeared linked to common viral pathogens in a later analysis.

The sample taken for sequencing was PBMCs. This TCR was recovered from a woman between 18 and 30 years old in good health and CMV-seronegative. This sequence joins TRBV6-4 and TRBJ1-5; a possible D gene is TRBD1 (6 bases). DNA of the CDR3: TGTGCCAGCAGTGACAACGTGGGGAGTTTTCAGGGGTTTAGCAATCAGCCCCAGCATTTT. Its protein product is CASSDNVGSFQGFSNQPQHF.